One sample yielded the 18 T cell receptor beta chains listed below, sequenced in a study of tumor-infiltrating lymphocytes in primary liver carcinoma (dated by TCRdb to the late 2010s). Sequencing was performed on an Illumina HiSeq 2500. A constant-region primer and ProtoScript II reverse transcriptase were used to reverse-transcribe TCRbeta-specific cDNA from about 0.55 ug total RNA. The TCRbeta libraries were prepared through three rounds of nested multiplex PCR following a slightly modified ARM-PCR procedure. Multiplex TRBV1-TRBV30 forward primers and a Cbeta reverse primer were used in the first two PCR rounds, each of which was run for around 10 cycles. TCRdb's own reprocessing of the public reads used fastp at Q25 and MiXCR and kept productive beta chains. Rows with a matching CDR3 protein are joined into one entry that keeps the most common DNA and genes. For this sample there are 300,000 to 350,000 distinct CDR3 sequences; about two thirds appear just once. Approximately 5.9% of the sample is held by the ten biggest clonotypes.

TRIzol reagent was used to extract blood RNA from unsorted whole blood, while the DNeasy Blood & Tissue kit provided the germline DNA. The sequenced sample was peripheral blood. Source of these receptors: a man aged 40-49 years with primary liver carcinoma and hepatitis B virus infection.

Worth noting for this clonotype: A much larger clone lies one base from this, so it may be a read error. CDR3 sequence reads: CASSYFGASTDTQYF. The CDR3 nucleotides are TGTGCCAGCAGTTACTTCGGGGCAAGCACAGATACGCAGTATTTT. This rearrangement joins TRBV6-6 to TRBJ2-3, with D possibly called TRBD1 or TRBD2 (5 bases each). The CDR3 covers 15 residues. Trimming removed 1 base at V and 0 bases at J, with 8 bases between. CDR1 MNHNY and CDR2 SVGAGI come from the germline V gene (reference sequence).

Note on this clonotype: Being one base from a much bigger clone, this may be a read error. The chain has TRBV4-1 and TRBJ2-7; 12 nucleotides match TRBD2. The CDR3 contains 15 residues. Germline V lookup: CDR1 MGHRA, CDR2 YSYEKL. The CDR3 loop is CDSSQGLAGIYEQYF. The DNA for the CDR3 is TGCGACAGCAGCCAAGGACTAGCGGGAATCTACGAGCAGTACTTC.

This clonotype was observed at least ten times. This chain joins TRBV10-1 and TRBJ2-5, with D tentatively TRBD1 (5 bases). Deletions cut 4 bases from V and 5 bases from J, with 11 bases between. This CDR3 has 13 amino acids. The germline V gene has CDR1 WNHNN and CDR2 SYGVQD (reference sequence). In DNA, the CDR3 is TGCGCCAGCAGTGGTTCCAAGGGGGAGACCCAGTACTTC. Amino acid sequence: CASSGSKGETQYF.

This chain connects TRBV11-3 to TRBJ2-2; 7 bases are shared with TRBD1. The CDR3 runs 13 residues. CDR1 and CDR2 from the germline V gene are SGHNT and YENEEA. CDR3: CISSYRTGGELFF. The CDR3 bases are TGTATCAGCAGCTACCGGACAGGCGGGGAGCTGTTTTTT.

A word on this clonotype: Mismatch with germline at one junction end may stem from a read error. The chain recombines TRBV6-5 with TRBJ2-3; D remains unclear. The length of the CDR3 is 13 residues. Germline CDR1 reads MNHEY; CDR2 reads SVGAGI. The CDR3 DNA sequence: TGTGCCAGTAGGGCAGGTGCTACAGATACGCATTATTTT. Amino acid sequence: CASRAGATDTHYF.

This clonotype was observed a single time. A junction boundary mismatches the germline segment, possibly from a read error. The chain has TRBV5-4 and TRBJ1-2; D gene unclear. Germline lookup yields CDR1 SGHNT and CDR2 YYREEE (reference sequence). CDR3 length equals 13 residues. Here the CDR3 reads CGSSSLADYGYTF. DNA for the CDR3: TGTGGCAGCAGCTCCTTGGCCGACTATGGCTACACCTTC. Full variable domain (rest looked up from reference TRBV5-4 and TRBJ1-2): ETGVTQSPTHLIKTRGQQVTLRCSSQSGHNTVSWYQQALGQGPQFIFQYYREEENGRGNFPPRFSGLQFPNYSSELNVNALELDDSALYLCGSSSLADYGYTFGSGTRLTVV.

In this sample, this clonotype turned up once. The conserved phenylalanine or tryptophan normally closing the CDR3 is absent here, so this likely arose from a read error. The chain employs TRBV11-2 and TRBJ2-1; TRBD1 might be the D (5 bases). V gave up 5 bases and J gave up 12 bases, with 14 bases separating them. CDR1 and CDR2 from the germline V gene are SGHAT and FQNNGV. This CDR3 comprises 12 residues. In nucleotides, the CDR3 is TGTGCCAGCAGCCACTCGCCTAGGGGGCAGTTCCTC. This encodes CASSHSPRGQFL.

As to this clonotype: A clone one base away is much larger, so this may be a read error. The CDR3 carries no conserved terminal phenylalanine or tryptophan, so it likely arises from a read error. The rearrangement links TRBV6-6 to TRBJ2-5; 7 positions agree with TRBD1. The CDR3 is 13 amino acids. The ends lost 4 bases at V and 5 bases at J; junction bases unmatched: 4. Germline V gives CDR1 MNHNY, CDR2 SVGAGI (reference sequence). This CDR3 is CASSFTGEETQYS. CDR3 in DNA: TGTGCCAGCAGTTTCACAGGGGAGGAGACCCAGTACTCC.

Note on this clonotype: Because it lacks the conserved phenylalanine or tryptophan at the end, this CDR3 is likely a read error. The rearrangement uses TRBV4-2 and TRBJ1-1; TRBD1 is a possible D gene (6 bases). Germline assignment: CDR1 LGHNA and CDR2 YNFKEQ. V dropped 1 base and J dropped 3 bases, with 12 bases sitting between them. This CDR3 is 15 amino acids long. The CDR3 loop reads CASSQGGRTDTEAFS. The CDR3 DNA reads TGTGCCAGCAGCCAAGGGGGGCGCACGGACACTGAAGCTTTCTCT.

On this clonotype itself: A much larger clone lies one base from this, so it may be a read error. The CDR3 region is CSVPTGELYGYTF. DNA for the CDR3: TGCAGCGTCCCGACAGGGGAACTCTATGGCTACACCTTC. J is TRBJ1-2 and V is TRBV29-1; TRBD1 aligns across 8 bases. The J segment lost 4 bases and the V segment lost 6 bases, leaving 7 bases of the junction unmatched. Germline V lookup: CDR1 SQVTM, CDR2 ANQGSEA. The CDR3 is 13 amino acids.

This clonotype was found once. The chain joins TRBV11-2 to TRBJ2-5; unclear D gene. Deletions cut 1 base from V and 5 bases from J, with 11 bases between. Germline V gene sequence: CDR1 SGHAT, CDR2 FQNNGV. The CDR3 runs 14 residues. Written as DNA, the CDR3 is TGTGCCAGCAGCTTAGGGTGGGGTGGGGAGACCCAGTACTTC. Translated, it gives CASSLGWGGETQYF.

This sequence joins TRBV7-9 and TRBJ2-1; D gene uncertain. Trimming removed 5 bases at V and 8 bases at J, with 25 bases between. Germline-derived CDR1 and CDR2 are SEHNR and FQNEAQ (reference sequence). The length of the CDR3 is 17 residues. CDR3 sequence: CASSTFGFWGLMDEQFF. DNA for the CDR3: TGTGCCAGCAGCACCTTCGGTTTTTGGGGTTTGATGGATGAGCAGTTCTTC.

Concerning this clonotype: A much larger clone is a single base away; this may be a read error. This chain links TRBV5-4 with TRBJ1-2; D not resolved. Germline-derived CDR1 and CDR2 are SGHNT and YYREEE (reference sequence). This CDR3 is built from 12 residues. The chain's CDR3 is CTSAGNNYGYTF. The CDR3 DNA follows: TGTACCAGTGCTGGGAATAACTATGGCTACACCTTC.

This clonotype was observed many times. This rearrangement joins TRBV10-2 to TRBJ2-7; TRBD1 is a possible D gene (6 bases). CDR3 size: 13 residues. Germline V lookup: CDR1 WSHSY, CDR2 SAAADI. V was cut by 7 bases and J by 1 base, with 11 bases left in between. The CDR3 region has the DNA TGCGCCAGCACTGGAGACAGGTCCTACGAGCAGTACTTC. It encodes CASTGDRSYEQYF.

This clonotype turned up a few times. The rearrangement uses TRBV5-4 and TRBJ1-1, with 7 bases identical to TRBD1. Unmatched junction bases numbered 3, after V lost 2 bases and J lost 2 bases. Germline V gene lookup returns CDR1 SGHNT and CDR2 YYREEE (reference sequence). This CDR3 region has 14 residues. The CDR3, as DNA: TGTGCCAGCAGCTTTGACAGGGCCAACACTGAAGCTTTCTTT. Translation: CASSFDRANTEAFF.

Turning to this clonotype: The junction shows a germline mismatch at one end, possibly a read error. This rearrangement joins TRBV4-2 to TRBJ2-2; a weak D match, TRBD1 (6 bases). CDR1 LGHNA and CDR2 YNFKEQ come from the germline V gene. CDR3 length: 16 amino acids. CDR3 nucleotide sequence: TGTGCCAGCAGCCAAGTCCGGCAGGGGAACACCGAGGAGCTGTTTTTT. Encoded protein: CASSQVRQGNTEELFF.

This clonotype was counted between two and nine times. The junction differs from germline at one of its ends, possibly a read error. J is TRBJ2-3 and V is TRBV7-9; 7 positions agree with TRBD2. Germline V gene lookup returns CDR1 SEHNR and CDR2 FQNEAQ (reference sequence). The CDR3 loop spans 15 amino acids. The chain's CDR3 is CASSFSGSSTDMQYF. The CDR3 DNA follows: TGTGCCAGCAGCTTTAGCGGGTCGAGCACAGATATGCAGTATTTT.

CDR3 in amino acids: CASSMGTEAFF. The CDR3 DNA follows: TGTGCCAGTAGTATGGGCACTGAAGCTTTCTTT. V gene TRBV19 combines with J gene TRBJ1-1; D not resolved. Germline V lookup: CDR1 LNHDA, CDR2 SQIVND (reference sequence). V was shortened by 3 bases and J by 4 bases, with 3 bases between the two germline ends. This CDR3 has 11 amino acids.